This is a list of T cell receptor beta chains from one sample in a study of blood T cell repertoires in COVID-19. The protocol was immunoSEQ multiplex PCR, while the TCRdb copy is restricted to in-frame clones and leaves out a portion. Counted here are approximately 91,000 clones, under 85% occurring once; the ten biggest clones make up approximately 25%. The specimen was peripheral blood. The receptors were gathered from a man aged 65-85 years with acute or convalescent COVID-19. Both conserved end residues are part of each CDR3. Fields, in order: D gene, V gene, J gene, clone size, CDR3 protein, CDR3 DNA. A D gene is named only where the DNA matches it firmly. Size is stated for part of the rows, as once, few or many counts, or as a class when the clone is expanded.

D gene: NA; V gene: TRBV2; J gene: TRBJ2-5; clone size: NA; CDR3 protein: CASSDYRRETQYF; CDR3 DNA: TGTGCCAGCAGTGACTACAGGAGAGAGACCCAGTACTTC
D gene: NA; V gene: TRBV7-2; J gene: TRBJ2-6; clone size: NA; CDR3 protein: CASSLTGPGANVLTF; CDR3 DNA: TGTGCCAGCAGCTTGACAGGTCCTGGGGCCAACGTCCTGACTTTC
D gene: TRBD2; V gene: TRBV2; J gene: TRBJ2-3; clone size: NA; CDR3 protein: CASSDRGGGRSDTQYF; CDR3 DNA: TGTGCCAGCAGTGACCGGGGGGGCGGGAGATCAGATACGCAGTATTTT
D gene: TRBD1; V gene: TRBV11-2; J gene: TRBJ1-5; clone size: NA; CDR3 protein: CASSLGYLDRGSQPQHF; CDR3 DNA: TGTGCCAGCAGCTTAGGTTATCTGGACAGGGGAAGTCAGCCCCAGCATTTT
D gene: NA; V gene: TRBV13; J gene: TRBJ2-7; clone size: NA; CDR3 protein: CASSFGSVTYEQYF; CDR3 DNA: TGTGCCAGCAGCTTCGGGTCGGTGACCTACGAGCAGTACTTC
D gene: NA; V gene: TRBV28; J gene: TRBJ2-7; clone size: NA; CDR3 protein: CASSLTAGRGEQYF; CDR3 DNA: TGTGCCAGCAGTTTAACGGCAGGGCGAGGCGAGCAGTACTTC
D gene: NA; V gene: TRBV9; J gene: TRBJ2-3; clone size: NA; CDR3 protein: CASERVDTQYF; CDR3 DNA: TGTGCCAGTGAGAGGGTAGATACGCAGTATTTT
D gene: NA; V gene: TRBV15; J gene: TRBJ2-2; clone size: NA; CDR3 protein: CATSRDSGGPGTGELFF; CDR3 DNA: TGTGCCACCAGCAGAGATTCTGGCGGGCCGGGGACCGGGGAGCTGTTTTTT
D gene: TRBD2; V gene: TRBV9; J gene: TRBJ2-7; clone size: NA; CDR3 protein: CASSVSAGAGYEQYF; CDR3 DNA: TGTGCCAGCAGCGTATCCGCGGGAGCAGGCTACGAGCAGTACTTC
D gene: NA; V gene: TRBV5-1; J gene: TRBJ2-1; clone size: NA; CDR3 protein: CASSDLGGQVNNEQFF; CDR3 DNA: TGCGCCAGCAGCGACCTCGGGGGGCAAGTCAACAATGAGCAGTTCTTC
D gene: TRBD1; V gene: TRBV7-3; J gene: TRBJ2-7; clone size: NA; CDR3 protein: CASSKQGADEQYF; CDR3 DNA: TGTGCCAGCAGCAAGCAGGGGGCGGACGAGCAGTACTTC
D gene: TRBD2; V gene: TRBV4-2; J gene: TRBJ2-3; clone size: NA; CDR3 protein: CASSQDPSGKGTDTQYF; CDR3 DNA: TGTGCCAGCAGCCAAGACCCCAGCGGGAAGGGCACAGATACGCAGTATTTT
D gene: TRBD2; V gene: TRBV5-1; J gene: TRBJ2-5; clone size: many; CDR3 protein: CASSFDGRADETQYF; CDR3 DNA: TGCGCCAGCAGCTTCGACGGGAGGGCCGATGAGACCCAGTACTTC
D gene: NA; V gene: TRBV6-5; J gene: TRBJ1-1; clone size: NA; CDR3 protein: CASTRNTEAFF; CDR3 DNA: TGTGCCAGCACGCGGAACACTGAAGCTTTCTTT
D gene: TRBD1; V gene: TRBV28; J gene: TRBJ1-2; clone size: NA; CDR3 protein: CASSPRQGRGYTF; CDR3 DNA: TGTGCCAGCAGTCCCAGACAGGGCCGCGGCTACACCTTC
D gene: TRBD1; V gene: TRBV6-5; J gene: TRBJ1-1; clone size: NA; CDR3 protein: CASNPDRLAEAFF; CDR3 DNA: TGTGCCAGCAACCCGGACAGGTTGGCTGAAGCTTTCTTT
D gene: NA; V gene: TRBV27; J gene: TRBJ1-1; clone size: few; CDR3 protein: CASSSQFRNTEAFF; CDR3 DNA: TGTGCCAGCAGTTCCCAATTCAGGAACACTGAAGCTTTCTTT
D gene: NA; V gene: TRBV7-3; J gene: TRBJ2-7; clone size: once; CDR3 protein: CASSLTVDSYEQYF; CDR3 DNA: TGTGCCAGCAGCTTGACAGTCGACTCCTACGAGCAGTACTTC
D gene: NA; V gene: TRBV11-2; J gene: TRBJ2-7; clone size: NA; CDR3 protein: CASSLRRTASEQYF; CDR3 DNA: TGTGCCAGCAGCTTAAGGCGGACAGCAAGCGAGCAGTACTTC
D gene: NA; V gene: TRBV27; J gene: TRBJ2-5; clone size: NA; CDR3 protein: CASSFLGGVQETQYF; CDR3 DNA: TGTGCCAGCAGTTTCCTCGGAGGGGTCCAAGAGACCCAGTACTTC
D gene: NA; V gene: TRBV3-1/TRBV3-2; J gene: TRBJ2-5; clone size: NA; CDR3 protein: CASSRRFLTTETQYF; CDR3 DNA: TGTGCCAGCAGCCGGCGCTTCCTGACTACGGAGACCCAGTACTTC
D gene: NA; V gene: TRBV6-2/TRBV6-3; J gene: TRBJ1-5; clone size: NA; CDR3 protein: CASSHLRLGDYSNQPQHF; CDR3 DNA: TGTGCCAGCAGCCATCTAAGGTTAGGGGACTATAGCAATCAGCCCCAGCATTTT
D gene: TRBD2; V gene: TRBV5-6; J gene: TRBJ2-7; clone size: medium-sized; CDR3 protein: CASSSGLTWGEQYF; CDR3 DNA: TGTGCCAGCAGCTCGGGACTAACTTGGGGGGAGCAGTACTTC
D gene: TRBD2; V gene: TRBV4-3; J gene: TRBJ2-1; clone size: NA; CDR3 protein: CASSQDTSGAYNEQFF; CDR3 DNA: TGCGCCAGCAGCCAAGATACTAGCGGGGCCTACAATGAGCAGTTCTTC
D gene: NA; V gene: TRBV6-5; J gene: TRBJ2-2; clone size: NA; CDR3 protein: CASSKSKNTGELFF; CDR3 DNA: TGTGCCAGCAGTAAAAGCAAGAACACCGGGGAGCTGTTTTTT
D gene: TRBD1; V gene: TRBV23-1; J gene: TRBJ2-7; clone size: NA; CDR3 protein: CASSPDRGLPRDYDSYEQYF; CDR3 DNA: TGCGCCAGCAGTCCGGACAGGGGGCTACCCCGGGACTACGACTCCTACGAGCAGTACTTC
D gene: NA; V gene: TRBV28; J gene: TRBJ2-1; clone size: once; CDR3 protein: CASLVRSSDEQFF; CDR3 DNA: TGTGCCAGCCTAGTAAGGTCCTCCGATGAGCAGTTCTTC
D gene: TRBD2; V gene: TRBV5-1; J gene: TRBJ2-3; clone size: NA; CDR3 protein: CASSLGIAGTSTDTQYF; CDR3 DNA: TGCGCCAGCAGCTTGGGGATAGCGGGAACTAGCACAGATACGCAGTATTTT
D gene: TRBD1; V gene: TRBV18; J gene: TRBJ2-2; clone size: NA; CDR3 protein: CASSLQGRTGELFF; CDR3 DNA: TGTGCCAGCTCACTACAGGGGCGCACCGGGGAGCTGTTTTTT
D gene: NA; V gene: TRBV7-9; J gene: TRBJ1-1; clone size: NA; CDR3 protein: CASSSIVDMNTEAFF; CDR3 DNA: TGTGCCAGCAGCTCAATTGTAGACATGAACACTGAAGCTTTCTTT
D gene: TRBD2; V gene: TRBV4-1; J gene: TRBJ2-1; clone size: NA; CDR3 protein: CASSQGPGLVVPHEQFF; CDR3 DNA: TGCGCCAGCAGCCAAGGCCCGGGACTAGTGGTCCCTCATGAGCAGTTCTTC
D gene: NA; V gene: TRBV18; J gene: TRBJ1-3; clone size: NA; CDR3 protein: CASNTGNSGNTIYF; CDR3 DNA: TGTGCCAGCAACACAGGGAACTCTGGAAACACCATATATTTT
D gene: TRBD2; V gene: TRBV30; J gene: TRBJ2-1; clone size: NA; CDR3 protein: CASQNPTSGSYNEQFF; CDR3 DNA: TGTGCCTCGCAAAACCCGACTAGCGGGAGCTACAATGAGCAGTTCTTC
D gene: TRBD2; V gene: TRBV20-1; J gene: TRBJ2-5; clone size: NA; CDR3 protein: CSASGAGFGETQYF; CDR3 DNA: TGCAGTGCTAGTGGAGCGGGGTTCGGGGAGACCCAGTACTTC
D gene: TRBD2; V gene: TRBV6-2/TRBV6-3; J gene: TRBJ2-1; clone size: NA; CDR3 protein: CASSLIAGYNEQFF; CDR3 DNA: TGTGCCAGCAGCCTCATAGCGGGATACAATGAGCAGTTCTTC
D gene: NA; V gene: TRBV7-3; J gene: TRBJ2-5; clone size: NA; CDR3 protein: CASSPLGAETQYF; CDR3 DNA: TGTGCCAGCAGCCCGCTTGGGGCAGAGACCCAGTACTTC